The TCR beta chain under discussion was sequenced for a study of blood T cells in healthy people across ages. This clonotype was observed a handful of times. Each sample yielded at least 7 million isolated PBMCs. Together with a sample-barcoded 5' primer, a J-beta primer mix was included in a second PCR lasting roughly 6 to 12 cycles. In TCRdb, the 5' RACE reads were re-called with MiXCR into one record per CDR3 protein. Among roughly 800,000 distinct CDR3 sequences listed, 20% to 30% were seen once. Another study also made use of these data, one on T cells of mothers and their children. That report notes: Normalized overlap was always slightly, never significantly, higher in related than unrelated mother-child pairs.

The sequence derives from a boy aged 5 to 17 in good health. Sequences were obtained from blood.

CDR3 DNA sequence: TGTGCCAGCAGTTACTCCCGGGGGGTAGCCAAAAACATTCAGTACTTC. Its translation: CASSYSRGVAKNIQYF. The J gene is TRBJ2-4, the V gene TRBV6-6, with 7 bases that match TRBD2. CDR3 length equals 16 residues. The junction had 2 bases not matched to a gene; V was cut back by 0 bases and J by 0 bases. Germline V lookup: CDR1 MNHNY, CDR2 SVGAGI (reference sequence).